The 4 T cell receptor beta chains given below trace back to one sample, sequenced in a study of T-cell memory formation after mild COVID-19. TCRdb called the 5' RACE reads again in MiXCR, with one record for every CDR3 protein. Of about 560,000 distinct CDR3 sequences listed, about 20% are singletons. What was sequenced was PBMCs or a T cell subset sorted from them (not recorded which). The receptors shown here come from an adult woman who had mild COVID-19 (a few samples of this study predate the infection). Cell type and time point are not known.

Many counts were recorded for this clonotype. The V gene is TRBV12-3 or TRBV12-4, the J gene TRBJ2-3; no clear D. This CDR3 comprises 13 residues. Trimming removed 3 bases at V and 2 bases at J, with 6 bases between. For the CDR3, the DNA is TGTGCCAGCAGTTTGACTCACACAGATACGCAGTATTTT. Its translation is CASSLTHTDTQYF.

This chain connects TRBV5-6 to TRBJ2-2; 10 bases agree with TRBD1. Germline CDR1 reads SGHDT; CDR2 reads YYEEEE. CDR3 size: 16 residues. The junction had 6 bases not matched to a gene; V was cut back by 4 bases and J by 3 bases. The CDR3 sequence is CASSTGQGEDTGELFF. The CDR3 region has the DNA TGTGCCAGCAGCACCGGACAGGGGGAGGACACCGGGGAGCTGTTTTTT.

In its sample, this clonotype was seen a few times. The V call is TRBV19, the J call TRBJ2-1, with D perhaps TRBD1 (7 bases). The length of the CDR3 is 13 residues. V shed 4 bases and J shed 11 bases, with 15 bases lying between them. The germline CDR1 and CDR2 sequences are LNHDA and SQIVND (reference sequence). CDR3 region: CASSRGTAGQQFF. In DNA, the CDR3 is TGTGCCAGTAGTAGAGGGACAGCGGGTCAGCAGTTCTTC.

The chain has TRBV5-1 and TRBJ1-6; the D gene is possibly TRBD1 (5 bases). The germline V gene encodes CDR1 SGHRS and CDR2 YFSETQ. The CDR3 covers 16 residues. V was cut by 4 bases and J by 8 bases, with 19 bases left in between. The DNA of the CDR3 is TGCGCCAGCAGCATACGACCGGGGCCAGCAGATTCACCCCTCCACTTT. Encoded protein: CASSIRPGPADSPLHF.